One and the same sample provided the 18 T cell receptor beta chains below, sequenced in a study of shared clonotypes between healthy human individuals. The method was immunoSEQ multiplex PCR; TCRdb's version includes in-frame clones alone and lacks a portion of them. Among some 2.1 million clones listed, about 95% were seen once. Positive CCR7 selection of CD45RO-negative cells yielded the naive CD8 cells, and terminally differentiated effector memory CD45RA+ cells were excluded. Specimen: naive CD8+ T cells sorted from blood. The receptor source for this set is a man between 18 and 29 years old in good health.

The V gene is TRBV29-1, the J gene TRBJ2-7; D ambiguous. This CDR3 has 11 residues. Germline CDR1 and CDR2: SQVTM and ANQGSEA. The V gene lost 0 bases and the J gene lost 10 bases, with 10 bases spanning the gap. The DNA of the CDR3 is TGCAGCGTTGAAGATATGGGTAACCAGTACTTC. Translated: CSVEDMGNQYF.

V is TRBV10-3 and J is TRBJ2-2; TRBD1 might be the D (5 bases). The germline CDR1 and CDR2 sequences are ENHRY and SYGVKD. CDR3 length: 17 residues. Between the trimmed V and J ends, which lost 3 bases and 3 bases, there was a span of 17 bases. The chain's CDR3 is CAISDKGWIEDTGELFF. The DNA for the CDR3 is TGTGCCATCAGTGACAAGGGGTGGATAGAGGACACCGGGGAGCTGTTTTTT.

V usage is TRBV7-9 and J usage is TRBJ2-7; the D is unclear. Germline CDR1 and CDR2: SEHNR and FQNEAQ (reference sequence). The length of the CDR3 is 14 residues. The V end was cut by 7 bases, the J end by 0 bases, with 13 bases between. The CDR3 DNA reads TGTGCCAGCACCCAAGGAGTGAACTCCTACGAGCAGTACTTC. It codes for CASTQGVNSYEQYF.

The chain uses TRBV6-5 and TRBJ2-1; 8 nucleotides agree with TRBD2. After removal of 6 bases from V and 1 base from J, the junction contained 5 bases not matched to a gene. This CDR3 is built from 15 residues. The V gene's germline CDR1 is MNHEY and CDR2 SVGAGI. The CDR3 bases are TGTGCCAGCAGGCAAGCGGGAGTGTCCTACAATGAGCAGTTCTTC. Translated: CASRQAGVSYNEQFF.

The chain uses TRBV6-5 and TRBJ2-1; 8 positions match TRBD2. Germline V gene sequence: CDR1 MNHEY, CDR2 SVGAGI. Trimming cost V 0 bases and J 8 bases; bases outside gene matches: 9. The length of the CDR3 is 16 residues. CDR3 sequence: CASSYSAGEYGDEQFF. DNA for the CDR3: TGTGCCAGCAGTTACTCAGCGGGAGAGTATGGTGATGAGCAGTTCTTC.

This clone was seen only once. DNA of the CDR3: TGTGCCACCCTTTCCCATGAGCAGTTCTTC. This sequence encodes CATLSHEQFF. This chain joins TRBV28 and TRBJ2-1, with D unresolved. CDR3 length: 10 residues. Trimming cost V 10 bases and J 8 bases, with 9 bases left between them. CDR1 is MDHEN, CDR2 SYDVKM, per germline.

This clone has a single count. This specimen includes other DNA sequences encoding the same CDR3. The V and J genes are TRBV9 and TRBJ1-3, with D maybe TRBD1 (5 bases). This CDR3 spans 15 amino acids. The germline gives CDR1 SGDLS, CDR2 YYNGEE. The V end was cut by 0 bases, the J end by 0 bases, with 7 bases between. CDR3 residues: CASSVEGVSGNTIYF. In DNA form, the CDR3 reads TGTGCCAGCAGCGTAGAAGGGGTCTCTGGAAACACCATATATTTT. The complete variable domain, with remaining parts taken from reference TRBV9 and TRBJ1-3, reads DSGVTQTPKHLITATGQRVTLRCSPRSGDLSVYWYQQSLDQGLQFLIQYYNGEERAKGNILERFSAQQFPDLHSELNLSSLELGDSALYFCASSVEGVSGNTIYFGEGSWLTVV.

The gene calls are TRBV11-2 and TRBJ2-7; 7 positions agree with TRBD2. CDR3 size: 15 residues. From germline, CDR1 is SGHAT and CDR2 FQNNGV. V lost 2 bases and J lost 7; bases outside the gene matches: 11. CDR3 sequence reads: CASSLMAGDTWEQYF. For the CDR3, the DNA is TGTGCCAGCAGCTTAATGGCGGGAGATACGTGGGAGCAGTACTTC.

The chain combines TRBV25-1 with TRBJ2-7; no firm D call. This CDR3 contains 14 residues. Trimming took off 3 bases at V and 2 bases at J, with 11 bases between the two ends. From germline, CDR1 is MGHDK and CDR2 SYGVNS. Here the CDR3 DNA reads TGTGCCAGCAGTGACGAGCCAGACACCTACGAGCAGTACTTC. This codes for CASSDEPDTYEQYF.

The chain has TRBV2 and TRBJ2-1; D gene uncertain. CDR1 SNHLY and CDR2 FYNNEI come from the germline V gene. V lost 7 bases, J lost 0 bases, and 10 bases lay in between. CDR3 length: 14 amino acids. The CDR3 DNA reads as TGTGCCAGCAACCTAATGCGCTCCTACAATGAGCAGTTCTTC. It codes for CASNLMRSYNEQFF.

V and J are TRBV10-2 and TRBJ2-7; D not certain. Trimming removed 0 bases at V and 0 bases at J, with 12 bases between. The V gene's germline CDR1 is WSHSY and CDR2 SAAADI. The CDR3 covers 16 residues. The CDR3 loop reads CASSESPGVASYEQYF. The DNA of the CDR3 is TGCGCCAGCAGTGAGTCGCCAGGCGTAGCCTCCTACGAGCAGTACTTC.

The CDR3 protein is CASSLPLGDSSTDTQYF. The DNA for the CDR3 is TGTGCCAGCAGTTTACCGTTAGGTGACTCTAGCACAGATACGCAGTATTTT. The chain carries TRBV28 and TRBJ2-3; no clear D gene. Looked up from germline, CDR1 is MDHEN and CDR2 is SYDVKM. Trimming took off 2 bases at V and 0 bases at J, with 15 bases between the two ends. The CDR3 is 17 amino acids.

The CDR3 DNA is TGCGCCAGCAGCGGCCAGCACGGGGTCGAGCAGTACTTC. Translated, it gives CASSGQHGVEQYF. The chain couples TRBV5-1 to TRBJ2-7, with D perhaps TRBD2 (5 bases). The V end was cut by 4 bases, the J end by 6 bases, with 14 bases between. The CDR3 extends over 13 amino acids. CDR1 and CDR2 (germline): SGHRS, YFSETQ.

This clone was detected once. The chain employs TRBV4-1 and TRBJ1-3; 7 bases are a match to TRBD1. The CDR3 covers 18 residues. Germline loops: CDR1 MGHRA, CDR2 YSYEKL. J gave up 0 bases and V 0 bases, and 8 bases lay outside the gene matches. Here the CDR3 reads CASSQEPGQVFSGNTIYF. The CDR3 DNA follows: TGCGCCAGCAGCCAAGAACCCGGACAGGTCTTCTCTGGAAACACCATATATTTT.

This chain connects TRBV19 to TRBJ2-5; no definite D call. Between the trimmed V and J ends, which lost 5 bases and 4 bases, there was a span of 14 bases. CDR3 length: 14 amino acids. Germline lookup yields CDR1 LNHDA and CDR2 SQIVND (reference sequence). The CDR3 protein is CASSPTDGLETQYF. The CDR3 DNA follows: TGTGCCAGTAGTCCCACGGACGGGCTAGAGACCCAGTACTTC.

In this sample, this clone turned up a few times. The rearrangement links TRBV19 to TRBJ2-5; D is possibly TRBD1 (6 bases). Trimming removed 6 bases from V and 3 bases from J, with 11 bases in between. Germline values: CDR1 LNHDA, CDR2 SQIVND (reference sequence). The CDR3 has 13 residues. CDR3 sequence: CASRSGQKETQYF. The CDR3 DNA reads TGTGCCAGTAGATCAGGACAGAAAGAGACCCAGTACTTC.

The chain has TRBV27 and TRBJ1-1, with a tentative D call TRBD1 (6 bases). V lost 6 bases and J 5 bases, leaving 16 bases between the germline ends. The CDR3 extends over 14 amino acids. Per germline, CDR1 MNHEY and CDR2 SMNVEV (reference sequence). The CDR3 coding sequence is TGTGCCAGCAGCTTTCCGGGGGCGGGTACTGAAGCTTTCTTT. Its protein is CASSFPGAGTEAFF.

The J gene is TRBJ1-3, the V gene TRBV7-3; D is unclear. Trimming took off 5 bases at V and 0 bases at J, with 11 bases between the two ends. The germline V gene has CDR1 SGHTA and CDR2 FQGTGA. This CDR3 has 15 residues. The CDR3 DNA sequence: TGTGCCAGCAGCCTAGGACTGTCCTCTGGAAACACCATATATTTT. The encoded protein is CASSLGLSSGNTIYF.